The 20 T cell receptor beta chains below were found in one sample sequenced in a study of PD-1 blockade in classical Hodgkin lymphoma. The data were produced by immunoSEQ multiplex PCR, yet TCRdb's version contains in-frame clones alone and is incomplete. The sample lists 100,000 or so clones, 80% to 90% occurring once. There was relapse after autologous stem cell transplantation in every patient, and there was variation in brentuximab vedotin exposure. The sequences come from peripheral blood mononuclear cells (PBMCs), collected before the second cycle of nivolumab. Every receptor here comes from a human donor with classical Hodgkin lymphoma.

The chain is built from TRBV18 and TRBJ2-1; D is possibly TRBD2 (5 bases). From germline, CDR1 is KGHSH and CDR2 LQKENI. V was cut by 0 bases and J by 4 bases, with 7 bases left in between. The CDR3 totals 14 residues. The CDR3 reads CASSPPEGYNEQFF. DNA of the CDR3: TGTGCCAGCTCACCACCAGAGGGTTACAATGAGCAGTTCTTC.

The chain carries TRBV19 and TRBJ1-3; 8 bases fit TRBD1. This CDR3 has 15 amino acids. V gave up 1 base and J gave up 4 bases; unmatched junction bases: 3. Germline V lookup: CDR1 LNHDA, CDR2 SQIVND (reference sequence). The CDR3 region has the DNA TGTGCCAGTAGTATAGGACAGGGGCGCGGAAACACCATATATTTT. This codes for CASSIGQGRGNTIYF.

The chain is built from TRBV30 and TRBJ2-1, with 7 bases that match TRBD1. Germline CDR1 is GTSNPN and CDR2 is SVGIG (reference sequence). V lost 7 bases, J lost 2 bases, and 5 bases stayed unmatched. CDR3 length equals 13 residues. This CDR3 is CAYSQGPYNEQFF. The CDR3 nucleotides are TGTGCCTACTCACAGGGGCCCTACAATGAGCAGTTCTTC.

The gene calls are TRBV7-6 and TRBJ1-1; D is perhaps TRBD1 (5 bases). The length of the CDR3 is 14 residues. V was clipped by 6 bases and J by 3 bases, with 14 bases between them. From germline, CDR1 is SGHVS and CDR2 FNYEAQ. In DNA form, the CDR3 reads TGTGCCAGCAGTCAGCAGGGAGGGGACACTGAAGCTTTCTTT. Residues: CASSQQGGDTEAFF.

The rearrangement links TRBV5-1 to TRBJ2-6; D is unresolved. V lost 0 bases and J lost 6, with 16 bases in between. The CDR3 covers 17 residues. Germline values: CDR1 SGHRS, CDR2 YFSETQ. CDR3: CASSLARQAVVANVLTF. The DNA for the CDR3 is TGCGCCAGCAGCTTGGCCCGGCAGGCCGTTGTGGCCAACGTCCTGACTTTC. Based on the CDR3 plus reference TRBV5-1 and TRBJ2-6, the full variable domain is KAGVTQTPRYLIKTRGQQVTLSCSPISGHRSVSWYQQTPGQGLQFLFEYFSETQRNKGNFPGRFSGRQFSNSRSEMNVSTLELGDSALYLCASSLARQAVVANVLTFGAGSRLTVL.

The chain has TRBV7-9 and TRBJ2-1; 10 nucleotides agree with TRBD1. This CDR3 comprises 17 residues. Trimming at V came to 1 base and at J to 9 bases, leaving 12 bases not matched to a gene. The germline CDR1 and CDR2 sequences are SEHNR and FQNEAQ (reference sequence). CDR3 protein: CASSLVFRDRGLGEQFF. Written as DNA, the CDR3 is TGTGCCAGCAGCTTAGTCTTTCGAGACAGGGGGCTAGGTGAGCAGTTCTTC.

A single count supports this clone. The chain links TRBV9 to TRBJ2-1, with 7 nucleotides matching TRBD1. Per germline, CDR1 SGDLS and CDR2 YYNGEE. The CDR3 is 16 residues long. After removal of 3 bases from V and 2 bases from J, the junction contained 8 bases not matched to a gene. CDR3 nucleotide sequence: TGTGCCAGCAGCGCCGACAGGGCCCAGCCCTACAATGAGCAGTTCTTC. This gives the protein CASSADRAQPYNEQFF. The full variable domain, in which reference TRBV9 and TRBJ2-1 provide the parts outside the CDR3, is DSGVTQTPKHLITATGQRVTLRCSPRSGDLSVYWYQQSLDQGLQFLIQYYNGEERAKGNILERFSAQQFPDLHSELNLSSLELGDSALYFCASSADRAQPYNEQFFGPGTRLTVL.

CDR3 coding DNA: TGTGCCAGCAGCGGCAATTATGCAACTAATGAAAAACTGTTTTTT. Translating gives CASSGNYATNEKLFF. The chain combines TRBV7-6 with TRBJ1-4; no reliable D call. The CDR3 is made up of 15 amino acids. CDR1 SGHVS and CDR2 FNYEAQ come from the germline V gene. Trimming took off 5 bases at V and 0 bases at J, with 10 bases between the two ends.

The chain employs TRBV6-4 and TRBJ2-1, with D possibly being TRBD2 (5 bases). Looked up from germline, CDR1 is MRHNA and CDR2 is SNTAGT. V dropped 7 bases and J dropped 6 bases, with 19 bases sitting between them. CDR3 size: 15 residues. This CDR3 reads CASTTLTSSPNEQFF. The CDR3 DNA is TGTGCCAGCACCACACTAACTAGTTCCCCCAATGAGCAGTTCTTC.

This chain links TRBV7-8 with TRBJ2-1; 7 bases line up with TRBD2. J lost 3 bases, V lost 3 bases, and 11 bases had no gene match. Per germline, CDR1 SGHVS and CDR2 FQNEAQ. The length of the CDR3 is 17 residues. CDR3 nucleotide sequence: TGTGCCAGCAGCTTCCGAGGGGCTAGCGGTATCTACAATGAGCAGTTCTTC. Protein: CASSFRGASGIYNEQFF.

V gene TRBV18 combines with J gene TRBJ2-3; 8 bases fit TRBD2. Germline loops: CDR1 KGHSH, CDR2 LQKENI. J was trimmed by 2 bases and V by 2 bases; bases with no gene match: 6. The CDR3 consists of 16 residues. The CDR3 DNA reads as TGTGCCAGCTCACCAATGGGCGGGGGGACCACAGATACGCAGTATTTT. This gives the protein CASSPMGGGTTDTQYF.

The chain is built from TRBV5-4 and TRBJ2-6, with D hard to call. The CDR3 spans 15 residues. The germline V gene has CDR1 SGHNT and CDR2 YYREEE (reference sequence). V was cut by 1 base and J by 4 bases, with 9 bases left in between. CDR3 in amino acids: CASSLNEHGANVLTF. The CDR3 coding sequence is TGTGCCAGCAGCTTGAACGAGCACGGGGCCAACGTCCTGACTTTC.

V is TRBV11-2 and J is TRBJ2-1; TRBD2 matches at 11 bases. Unmatched junction bases numbered 5, after V lost 2 bases and J lost 5 bases. Germline V gives CDR1 SGHAT, CDR2 FQNNGV. This CDR3 is 16 amino acids long. Here the CDR3 DNA reads TGTGCCAGCAGCTTAAGGGTAGCGGGGGGGGACAATGAGCAGTTCTTC. This encodes CASSLRVAGGDNEQFF.

This clone was seen a few times. This chain connects TRBV4-2 to TRBJ1-2, with no clear D. Per germline, CDR1 LGHNA and CDR2 YNFKEQ. V lost 0 bases, J lost 10 bases, and 9 bases lay in between. The CDR3 is 12 amino acids. In nucleotides, the CDR3 is TGTGCCAGCAGCCAAGATGCTGGCGACTACACCTTC. Translating it yields CASSQDAGDYTF.

The CDR3 reads CASSLGSVAGGREDTQYF. The CDR3 region has the DNA TGTGCCAGCAGCTTAGGATCAGTAGCGGGGGGGCGGGAAGATACGCAGTATTTT. The rearrangement links TRBV7-8 to TRBJ2-3; TRBD2 matches at 11 bases. Germline V gene data show CDR1 as SGHVS and CDR2 as FQNEAQ. The CDR3 contains 18 residues. Trimming cost V 1 base and J 5 bases; bases outside gene matches: 11.

As concerns this clone: Being one base from a much bigger clone, this may be a read error. J is TRBJ1-5 and V is TRBV2; 9 bases line up with TRBD1. CDR3 length: 14 amino acids. J gave up 3 bases and V 6 bases, and 3 bases lay outside the gene matches. CDR1 and CDR2 (germline): SNHLY, FYNNEI. The CDR3 DNA reads TGTGCCAGCAGGTGGACAGGGGACAATCAGCCCCAGCATTTT. Amino acid sequence: CASRWTGDNQPQHF.

The chain couples TRBV6-1 to TRBJ1-6, with D unclear. The CDR3 is made up of 14 amino acids. V lost 4 bases to trimming and J lost 7 bases, with 11 bases between them. Per the germline V gene, CDR1 is MNHNS and CDR2 is SASEGT. The CDR3 region is CASSGRSENSPLHF. For the CDR3, the DNA is TGTGCCAGCAGTGGACGGTCGGAGAATTCACCCCTCCACTTT.

The rearrangement links TRBV19 to TRBJ1-2; weak D call: TRBD1 (5 bases). The V gene's germline CDR1 is LNHDA and CDR2 SQIVND (reference sequence). This CDR3 region has 15 residues. Trimming took off 7 bases at V and 4 bases at J, with 19 bases between the two ends. This CDR3 is CASTRTRPGPYGYTF. In DNA form, the CDR3 reads TGTGCCAGTACCCGGACACGCCCGGGCCCCTATGGCTACACCTTC. Combining the CDR3 with reference TRBV19 and TRBJ1-2 gives the whole variable domain DGGITQSPKYLFRKEGQNVTLSCEQNLNHDAMYWYRQDPGQGLRLIYYSQIVNDFQKGDIAEGYSVSREKKESFPLTVTSAQKNPTAFYLCASTRTRPGPYGYTFGSGTRLTVV.

The chain joins TRBV4-2 to TRBJ2-5; 7 nucleotides align to TRBD1. Per germline, CDR1 LGHNA and CDR2 YNFKEQ. Trimming cost V 2 bases and J 2 bases; bases outside gene matches: 5. The CDR3 covers 15 residues. The CDR3 region has the DNA TGTGCCAGCAGCCAACTAGGGGACAGACAAGAGACCCAGTACTTC. Its protein product is CASSQLGDRQETQYF.

The sample holds one count of this clone. The rearrangement joins TRBV30 to TRBJ2-3, with 9 nucleotides matching TRBD2. This CDR3 is 12 amino acids long. Germline lookup yields CDR1 GTSNPN and CDR2 SVGIG (reference sequence). The junction had 3 bases not matched to a gene; V was cut back by 4 bases and J by 7 bases. The CDR3 is CAWTLAGNTQYF. Here the CDR3 DNA reads TGTGCCTGGACCCTAGCGGGGAATACGCAGTATTTT. Looking up the rest from reference TRBV30 and TRBJ2-3 gives the full variable domain: SQTIHQWPATLVQPVGSPLSLECTVEGTSNPNLYWYRQAAGRGLQLLFYSVGIGQISSEVPQNLSASRPQDRQFILSSKKLLLSDSGFYLCAWTLAGNTQYFGPGTRLTVL.